This T cell receptor (beta chain) was obtained from a study of early stage breast cancer tumors. The wider study: Roughly 8 ER+/PR+/HER2- tumors were invasive ductal; four were invasive lobular.

Study-level results: Unsorted bulk genomic DNA sequencing lacked pairing and functional marker data.

TCRdb's copy holds only in-frame clones and misses some; the assay was immunoSEQ multiplex PCR. The data contain under 45,000 clones, 74% of them seen just once; the ten biggest clones take up over 6%. Remarks on this clone: Its antigen is unknown.

What was sequenced was blood. This clonotype was obtained from a person aged 55 to 70 with breast cancer.

CDR3: CASSQQDRGQETQYF. The CDR3 DNA sequence: TGTGCCAGCAGCCAGCAAGACAGGGGGCAAGAGACCCAGTACTTC. The V and J genes are TRBV14 and TRBJ2-5; 9 bases agree with TRBD1. The V gene end was trimmed by 3 bases and the J gene end by 2 bases; junction bases not matched to a gene: 4. In germline, CDR1 is SGHDN, CDR2 FVKESK. This CDR3 is built from 15 residues.